This T cell receptor beta chain was captured by sequencing in a study of beta chain features in type 1 diabetes (dated by TCRdb to between 2018 and 2020). A note on the overall study: Mean age, gender distribution, total cell number and subset yield did not differ between patients and healthy donors. Naive and central memory subsets were obtained from all 30 or so donors, but regulatory and stem cell-like memory subsets were isolated from only 8 patients and roughly eight healthy donors. In the study, recently diagnosed type 1 diabetes patients and matched healthy donors were compared on the TCRB repertoires of their sorted circulating CD4+ T cell subsets. Across all samples, around 100 million sorted cells were examined, and cell number per subset correlated strongly with RNA yield.

Summary of the overall study and its limitations: At VDJ recombination sites, type 1 diabetes patients had fewer insertions and more deleted nucleotides, which implies abnormalities in thymic rearrangement. HLA sub-analyses involved small numbers of individuals, so any influence of HLA type on TCRB rearrangement remained unresolved. Naive, central memory and regulatory TCRB repertoires appeared to be more similar among patients than among healthy donors. Because cDNA was sequenced instead of genomic DNA, highly expressing activated cells could be over-represented, though the groups showed no difference in activation or CD3 levels. Shorter templates might have been favored by PCR, but patient and control samples were amplified and corrected together, so both groups would have been affected equally by any skew. In all four CD4+ subsets, TCRB CDR3 length was moderately but significantly shorter in type 1 diabetes patients.

The entire amount of isolated RNA was reverse transcribed using the High Capacity cDNA Reverse Transcription Kit, so the sequenced TCRB transcripts were expressed ones. Deep immunoSEQ sequencing was performed on naive, central memory and regulatory T cell samples, with an average of around 3.5 million total reads per sample. Sorted cells were lysed in RLT buffer and RNA was extracted with DNase-treated RNeasy Micro or Mini kits, depending on cell number. Each cell subset was processed on its own to prevent cross-contamination, while patient and healthy donor samples were processed together. Using the immunoSEQ multiplex PCR, TCRB sequences were amplified from cDNA into 87-bp fragments spanning the CDR3 region. Amplicons were sequenced on the Illumina HiSeq platform. The source study handled its data this way. PCR bias was computationally corrected using synthetic template baselines, reads within Hamming distance 2 were collapsed, and singletons that could not be merged were discarded. Reads were aligned to IMGT to assign V, D and J genes, CDR3 length, and insertions or deletions at six rearrangement sites. Clonotype counts were normalized to sorted cell number within each subset before computing true diversity and Gini coefficients with the tcR R package. The overlap coefficient, calculated on TCRB nucleotide sequences, was used to measure repertoire sharing. As a proxy for the pre-selection repertoire, out-of-frame TCRB sequences from naive cells were analyzed. TCRdb's version of the immuneACCESS table is confined to in-frame rearrangements and falls short of the full clone set. An unresolved V gene accounts for under half of the shortfall where checked; the remainder is of unknown origin. From that table come the V and J calls and clone size; the DNA was used to work out D and trimming. This sample lists about 620,000 clones; 15% to 18% were detected once. The ten largest clones represent approximately 0.093% of the sample.

This clone was counted only a few times. It lacks a known antigen. Nothing much larger sits one base from this clone, and base qualities are not available. Each donor gave one peripheral blood draw, about 110 mL on average, collected into heparinised tubes. A BD FACSAria II and a panel including CD45RO, CCR7, CD25, CD127, CD95 and CD27 were used to sort naive, central memory, regulatory and stem cell-like memory CD4+ T cells. Every sorted population had a purity above 98%. PBMCs were isolated immediately by Lymphoprep density gradient centrifugation and stained directly without culture. So that batch effects would be minimized, each experiment stained and sorted samples in pairs, pairing one healthy donor with one patient. Spanning cysteine to phenylalanine, the CDR3 consists of 14 amino acids. Here the CDR3 DNA is all that survives: 42 bases in frame from base 1. CDR1 and CDR2 are read off the germline V gene as SGHDT and YYEEEE. Germline trimming: 3 bases from V, 5 bases from J; junction bases outside gene matches: 5.

The chain is encoded by TRBV5-6 joined to TRBJ1-2; TRBD1 lines up with 9 middle nucleotides. Sequencing was done on a sample of naive CD4+ T cells from blood. The sample's cell subset or site label, in plain terms: true naive CD4+ T cells. The sequence derives from a young man in good health. DNA sequence: TGTGCCAGCAGCTGGACAGGGGTCGGATATGGCTACACCTTC. Translated, it reads CASSWTGVGYGYTF.